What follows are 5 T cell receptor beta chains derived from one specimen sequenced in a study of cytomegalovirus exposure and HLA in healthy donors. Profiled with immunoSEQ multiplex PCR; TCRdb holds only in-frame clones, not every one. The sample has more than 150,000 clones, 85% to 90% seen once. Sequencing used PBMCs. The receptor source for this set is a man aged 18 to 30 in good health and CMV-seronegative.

This chain's CDR3 is CASSLEWEVGYEQYF. CDR3 DNA: TGTGCCAGCAGTTTGGAGTGGGAGGTGGGTTACGAGCAGTACTTC. V usage is TRBV28 and J usage is TRBJ2-7, with D possibly matching TRBD2 (6 bases). Germline lookup yields CDR1 MDHEN and CDR2 SYDVKM. The CDR3 is 15 residues long. Trimming stripped 3 bases from V and 4 bases from J, with 16 bases between.

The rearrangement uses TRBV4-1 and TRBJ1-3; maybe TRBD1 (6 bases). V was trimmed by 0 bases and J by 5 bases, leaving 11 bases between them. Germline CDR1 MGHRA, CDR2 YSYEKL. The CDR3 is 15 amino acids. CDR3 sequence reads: CASSQEGRGRNTIYF. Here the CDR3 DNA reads TGCGCCAGCAGCCAAGAGGGCAGGGGCAGAAACACCATATATTTT.

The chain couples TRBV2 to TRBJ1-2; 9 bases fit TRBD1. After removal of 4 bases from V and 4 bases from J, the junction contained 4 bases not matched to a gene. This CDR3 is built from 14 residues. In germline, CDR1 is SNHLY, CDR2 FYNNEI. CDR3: CASSATGGAYGYTF. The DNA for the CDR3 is TGTGCCAGCAGTGCAACAGGGGGCGCCTATGGCTACACCTTC.

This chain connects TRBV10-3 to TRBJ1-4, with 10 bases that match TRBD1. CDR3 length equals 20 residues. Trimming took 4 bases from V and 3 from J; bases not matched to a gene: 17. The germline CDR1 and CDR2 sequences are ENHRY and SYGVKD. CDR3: CAISGSVGLGQGPPNEKLFF. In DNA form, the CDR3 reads TGTGCCATCAGTGGATCAGTTGGGCTGGGACAGGGGCCCCCTAATGAAAAACTGTTTTTT.

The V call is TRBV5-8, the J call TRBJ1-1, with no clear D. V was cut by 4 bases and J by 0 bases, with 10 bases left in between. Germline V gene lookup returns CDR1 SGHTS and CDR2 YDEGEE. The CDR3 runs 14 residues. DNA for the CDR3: TGTGCCAGCAGCCCGTTATTAATGAACACTGAAGCTTTCTTT. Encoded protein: CASSPLLMNTEAFF.